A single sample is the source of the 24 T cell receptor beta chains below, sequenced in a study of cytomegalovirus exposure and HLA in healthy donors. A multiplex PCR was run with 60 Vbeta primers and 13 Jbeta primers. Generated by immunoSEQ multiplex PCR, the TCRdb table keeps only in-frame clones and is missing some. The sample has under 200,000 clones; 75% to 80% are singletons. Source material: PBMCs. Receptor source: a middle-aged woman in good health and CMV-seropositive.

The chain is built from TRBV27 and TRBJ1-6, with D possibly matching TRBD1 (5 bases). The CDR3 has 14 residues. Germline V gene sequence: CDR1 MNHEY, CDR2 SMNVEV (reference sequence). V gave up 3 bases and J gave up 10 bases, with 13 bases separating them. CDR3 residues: CASSFGGAGSPLHF. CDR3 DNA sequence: TGTGCCAGCAGTTTTGGAGGGGCGGGCTCACCCCTCCACTTT.

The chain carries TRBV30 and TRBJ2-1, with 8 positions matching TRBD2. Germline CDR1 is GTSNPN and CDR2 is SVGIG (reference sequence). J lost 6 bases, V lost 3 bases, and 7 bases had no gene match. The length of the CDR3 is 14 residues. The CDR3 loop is CAWSPGLVTNEQFF. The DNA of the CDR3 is TGTGCCTGGAGCCCGGGACTAGTGACCAATGAGCAGTTCTTC.

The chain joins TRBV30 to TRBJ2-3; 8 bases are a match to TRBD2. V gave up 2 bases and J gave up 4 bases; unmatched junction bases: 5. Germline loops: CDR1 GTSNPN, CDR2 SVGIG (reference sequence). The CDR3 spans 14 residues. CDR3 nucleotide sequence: TGTGCCTGGAGTCAAGGAGCGGGGGCAGATACGCAGTATTTT. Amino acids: CAWSQGAGADTQYF.

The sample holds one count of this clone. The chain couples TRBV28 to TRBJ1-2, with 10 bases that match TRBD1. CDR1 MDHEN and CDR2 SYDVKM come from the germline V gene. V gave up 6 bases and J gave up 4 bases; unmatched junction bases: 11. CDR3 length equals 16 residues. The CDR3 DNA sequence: TGTGCCAGCAGCCAACCCGGGACAGGGGTAGTCTATGGCTACACCTTC. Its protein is CASSQPGTGVVYGYTF.

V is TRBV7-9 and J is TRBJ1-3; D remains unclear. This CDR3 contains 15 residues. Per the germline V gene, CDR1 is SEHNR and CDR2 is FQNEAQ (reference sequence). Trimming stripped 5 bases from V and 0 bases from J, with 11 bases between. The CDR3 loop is CASSNYSPSGNTIYF. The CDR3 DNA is TGTGCCAGCAGCAATTACAGCCCCTCTGGAAACACCATATATTTT.

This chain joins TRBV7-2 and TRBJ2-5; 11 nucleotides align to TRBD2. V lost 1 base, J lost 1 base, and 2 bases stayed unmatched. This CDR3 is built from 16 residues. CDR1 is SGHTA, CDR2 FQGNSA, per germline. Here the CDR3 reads CASSLGLAGSQETQYF. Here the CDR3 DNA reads TGTGCCAGCAGCTTAGGACTAGCGGGAAGCCAAGAGACCCAGTACTTC.

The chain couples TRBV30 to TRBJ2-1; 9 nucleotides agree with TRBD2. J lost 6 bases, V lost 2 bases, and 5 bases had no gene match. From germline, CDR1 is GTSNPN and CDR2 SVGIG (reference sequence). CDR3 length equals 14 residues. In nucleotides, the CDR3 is TGTGCCTGGAGTTATGGGACTAGCTTCAATGAGCAGTTCTTC. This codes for CAWSYGTSFNEQFF.

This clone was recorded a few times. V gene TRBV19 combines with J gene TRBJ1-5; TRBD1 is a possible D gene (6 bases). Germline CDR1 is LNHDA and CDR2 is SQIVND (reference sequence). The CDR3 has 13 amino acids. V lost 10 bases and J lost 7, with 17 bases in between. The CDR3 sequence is CATRGGREQPQHF. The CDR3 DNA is TGTGCCACCCGAGGGGGACGAGAGCAGCCCCAGCATTTT. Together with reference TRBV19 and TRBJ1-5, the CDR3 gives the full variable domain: DGGITQSPKYLFRKEGQNVTLSCEQNLNHDAMYWYRQDPGQGLRLIYYSQIVNDFQKGDIAEGYSVSREKKESFPLTVTSAQKNPTAFYLCATRGGREQPQHFGDGTRLSIL.

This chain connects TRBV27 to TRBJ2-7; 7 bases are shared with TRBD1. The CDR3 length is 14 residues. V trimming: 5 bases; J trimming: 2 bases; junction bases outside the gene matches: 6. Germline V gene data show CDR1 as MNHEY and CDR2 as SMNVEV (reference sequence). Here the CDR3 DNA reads TGTGCCAGCAGTCTCCAGGGGGAAACCTACGAGCAGTACTTC. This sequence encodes CASSLQGETYEQYF.

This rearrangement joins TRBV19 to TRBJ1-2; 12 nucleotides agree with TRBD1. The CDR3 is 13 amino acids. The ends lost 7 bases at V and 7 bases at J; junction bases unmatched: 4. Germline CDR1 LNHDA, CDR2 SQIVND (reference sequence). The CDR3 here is CASIGTGGGGYTF. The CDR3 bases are TGTGCCAGTATAGGGACAGGGGGCGGTGGCTACACCTTC.

The CDR3 region has the DNA TGTGCCAGCTCGCACCGACAGAGCTCTGGGGCCAACGTCCTGACTTTC. This translates into CASSHRQSSGANVLTF. J is TRBJ2-6 and V is TRBV18; possible D gene TRBD1, 5 bases. The germline V gene encodes CDR1 KGHSH and CDR2 LQKENI. This CDR3 has 16 residues. V lost 6 bases and J 0 bases, leaving 12 bases between the germline ends.

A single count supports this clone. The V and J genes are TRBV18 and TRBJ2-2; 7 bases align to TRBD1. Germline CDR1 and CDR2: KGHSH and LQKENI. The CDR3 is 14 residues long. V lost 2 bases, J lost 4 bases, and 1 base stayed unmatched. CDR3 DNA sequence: TGTGCCAGCTCACCAGGGACAGCCACCGGGGAGCTGTTTTTT. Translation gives CASSPGTATGELFF.

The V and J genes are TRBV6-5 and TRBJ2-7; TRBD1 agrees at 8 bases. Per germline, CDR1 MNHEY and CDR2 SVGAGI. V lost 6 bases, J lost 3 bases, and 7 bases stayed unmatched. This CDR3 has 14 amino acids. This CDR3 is CASRMDREDYEQYF. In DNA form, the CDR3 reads TGTGCCAGCAGGATGGACAGGGAGGACTACGAGCAGTACTTC.

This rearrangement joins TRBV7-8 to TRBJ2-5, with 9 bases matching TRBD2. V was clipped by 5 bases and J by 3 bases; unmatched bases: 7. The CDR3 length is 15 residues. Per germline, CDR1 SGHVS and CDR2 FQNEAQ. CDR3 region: CASSQLVAGEETQYF. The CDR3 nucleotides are TGTGCCAGCAGCCAGCTCGTAGCGGGGGAAGAGACCCAGTACTTC.

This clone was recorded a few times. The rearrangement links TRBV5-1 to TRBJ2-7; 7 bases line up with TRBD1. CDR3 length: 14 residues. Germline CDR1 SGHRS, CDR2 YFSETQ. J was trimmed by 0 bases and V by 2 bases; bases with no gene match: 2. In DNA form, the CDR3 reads TGCGCCAGCAGCTTAACAGGGGACTCCTACGAGCAGTACTTC. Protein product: CASSLTGDSYEQYF.

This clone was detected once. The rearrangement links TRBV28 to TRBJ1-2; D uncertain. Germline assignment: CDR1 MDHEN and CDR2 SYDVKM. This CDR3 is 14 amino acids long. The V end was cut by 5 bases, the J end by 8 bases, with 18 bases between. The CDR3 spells CASSPSWGTGGYTF. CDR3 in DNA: TGTGCCAGCAGTCCCTCTTGGGGTACGGGGGGCTACACCTTC.

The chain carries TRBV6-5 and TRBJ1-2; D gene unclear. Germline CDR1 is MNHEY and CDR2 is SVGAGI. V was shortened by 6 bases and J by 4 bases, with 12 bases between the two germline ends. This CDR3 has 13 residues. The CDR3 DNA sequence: TGTGCCAGCAGGACGACTACCTTCTATGGCTACACCTTC. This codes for CASRTTTFYGYTF.

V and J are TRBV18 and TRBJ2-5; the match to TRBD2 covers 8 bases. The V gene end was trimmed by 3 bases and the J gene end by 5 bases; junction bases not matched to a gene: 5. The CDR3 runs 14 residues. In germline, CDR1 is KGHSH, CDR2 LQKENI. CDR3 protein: CASSPGLGGETQYF. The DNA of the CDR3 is TGTGCCAGCTCACCGGGACTAGGAGGGGAGACCCAGTACTTC.

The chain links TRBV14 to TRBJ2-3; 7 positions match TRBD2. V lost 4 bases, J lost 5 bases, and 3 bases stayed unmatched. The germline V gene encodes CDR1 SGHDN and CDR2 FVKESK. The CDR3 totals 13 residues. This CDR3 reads CASSPRTRDTQYF. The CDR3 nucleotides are TGTGCCAGCAGCCCCCGGACTAGAGATACGCAGTATTTT.

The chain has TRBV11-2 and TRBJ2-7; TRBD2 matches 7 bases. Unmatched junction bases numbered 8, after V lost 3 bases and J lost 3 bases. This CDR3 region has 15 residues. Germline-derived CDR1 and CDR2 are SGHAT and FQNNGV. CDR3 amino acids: CASSLVSGRGYEQYF. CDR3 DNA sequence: TGTGCCAGCAGCTTGGTTTCAGGGAGGGGCTACGAGCAGTACTTC.

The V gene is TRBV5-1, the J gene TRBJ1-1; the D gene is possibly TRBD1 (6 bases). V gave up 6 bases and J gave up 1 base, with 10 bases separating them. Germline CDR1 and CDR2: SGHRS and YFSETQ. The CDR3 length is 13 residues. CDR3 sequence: CASTVQGNTEAFF. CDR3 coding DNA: TGCGCCAGCACCGTACAGGGGAACACTGAAGCTTTCTTT.

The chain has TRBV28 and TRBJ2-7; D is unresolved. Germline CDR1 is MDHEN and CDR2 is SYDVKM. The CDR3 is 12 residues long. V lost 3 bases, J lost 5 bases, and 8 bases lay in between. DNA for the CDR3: TGTGCCAGCAGTTTCAACAGAGACGAGCAGTACTTC. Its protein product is CASSFNRDEQYF.

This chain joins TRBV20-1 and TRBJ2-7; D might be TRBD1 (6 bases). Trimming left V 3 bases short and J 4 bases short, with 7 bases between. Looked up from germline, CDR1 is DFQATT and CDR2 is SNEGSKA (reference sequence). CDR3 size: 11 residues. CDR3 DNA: TGCAGTGCTAGCCAGGGGTACGAGCAGTACTTC. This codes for CSASQGYEQYF.

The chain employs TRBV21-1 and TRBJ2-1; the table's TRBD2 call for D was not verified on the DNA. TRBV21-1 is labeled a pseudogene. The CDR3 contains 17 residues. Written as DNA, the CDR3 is TGTGCCAGCAGCCCAAAAGAGAGTACTAGCGGGGGGAATGAGCAGTTCTTC. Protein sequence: CASSPKESTSGGNEQFF.